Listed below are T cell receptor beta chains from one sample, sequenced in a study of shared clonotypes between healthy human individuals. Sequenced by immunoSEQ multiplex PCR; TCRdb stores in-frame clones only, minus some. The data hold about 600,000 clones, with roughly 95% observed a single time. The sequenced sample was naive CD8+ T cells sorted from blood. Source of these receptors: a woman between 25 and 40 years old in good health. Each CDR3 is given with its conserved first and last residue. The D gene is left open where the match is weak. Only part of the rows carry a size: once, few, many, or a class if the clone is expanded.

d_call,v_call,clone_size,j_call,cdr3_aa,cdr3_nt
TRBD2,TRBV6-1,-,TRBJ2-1,CASSGLAGPNEQFF,TGTGCCAGCAGTGGACTAGCGGGCCCTAATGAGCAGTTCTTC
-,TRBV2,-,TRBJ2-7,CASSEGPETYYEQYF,TGTGCCAGCAGTGAAGGCCCGGAAACCTACTACGAGCAGTACTTC
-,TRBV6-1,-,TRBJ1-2,CASSEVRGLLSNYGYTF,TGTGCCAGCAGTGAAGTTCGGGGCCTCCTTTCTAACTATGGCTACACCTTC
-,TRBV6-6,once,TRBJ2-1,CASSPDPDPTYNEQFF,TGTGCCAGCAGCCCTGACCCTGACCCTACCTACAATGAGCAGTTCTTC
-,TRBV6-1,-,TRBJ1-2,CASSEARGQGTAGYTF,TGTGCCAGCAGTGAAGCGCGGGGTCAGGGGACGGCTGGCTACACCTTC
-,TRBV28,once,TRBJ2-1,CASSAAGEQFF,TGTGCCAGCAGTGCCGCGGGGGAGCAGTTCTTC
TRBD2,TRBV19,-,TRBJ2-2,CASLREGLTGELFF,TGTGCCAGTTTGCGGGAGGGCCTTACCGGGGAGCTGTTTTTT
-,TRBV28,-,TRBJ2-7,CASSLAFSIEQYF,TGTGCCAGCAGTTTGGCGTTTTCTATCGAGCAGTACTTC
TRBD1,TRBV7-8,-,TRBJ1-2,CASSLEQGEDYGYTF,TGTGCCAGCAGCTTGGAGCAGGGGGAGGACTATGGCTACACCTTC
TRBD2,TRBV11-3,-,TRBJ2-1,CASSLGREEQFF,TGTGCCAGCAGCTTAGGGCGGGAGGAGCAGTTCTTC
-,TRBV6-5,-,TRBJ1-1,CASSYPDGSSTEAFF,TGTGCCAGCAGTTACCCCGATGGGAGTAGCACTGAAGCTTTCTTT
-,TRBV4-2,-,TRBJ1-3,CASSQGGGGNTIYF,TGTGCCAGCAGCCAAGGGGGGGGTGGAAACACCATATATTTT
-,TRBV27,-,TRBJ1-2,CASSPIRTENYGYTF,TGTGCCAGCAGTCCTATACGAACAGAGAACTATGGCTACACCTTC
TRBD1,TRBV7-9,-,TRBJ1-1,CASSLGQGKNTEAFF,TGTGCCAGCAGCTTAGGACAGGGGAAGAACACTGAAGCTTTCTTT
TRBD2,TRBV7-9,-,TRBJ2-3,CASTWGGSDTQYF,TGTGCCAGCACCTGGGGGGGATCGGATACGCAGTATTTT
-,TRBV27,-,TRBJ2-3,CASSLSANRPDTQYF,TGTGCCAGCAGTTTATCGGCCAATAGGCCAGATACGCAGTATTTT
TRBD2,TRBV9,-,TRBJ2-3,CASSVAVAGYDTDTQYF,TGTGCCAGCAGCGTAGCTGTAGCGGGGTACGACACAGATACGCAGTATTTT
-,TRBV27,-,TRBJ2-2,CASRTTGTGTGELFF,TGTGCCAGCAGGACCACCGGGACTGGAACCGGGGAGCTGTTTTTT
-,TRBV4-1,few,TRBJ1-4,CASSQAQGYLEKLFF,TGCGCCAGCAGCCAGGCGCAGGGTTATCTTGAAAAACTGTTTTTT
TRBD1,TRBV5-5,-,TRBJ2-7,CASSLRQGSHEQYF,TGTGCCAGCAGCCTAAGACAGGGTTCCCACGAGCAGTACTTC
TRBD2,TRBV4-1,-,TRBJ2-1,CASSLLAGGLSEQFF,TGCGCCAGCAGCCTTCTAGCGGGGGGCCTCTCGGAGCAGTTCTTC
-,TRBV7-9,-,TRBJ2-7,CASSRDPLDIMDEQYF,TGTGCCAGCAGCCGGGACCCACTGGATATCATGGACGAGCAGTACTTC
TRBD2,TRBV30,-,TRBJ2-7,CAWRYPGLAWYEQYF,TGTGCCTGGAGATATCCGGGACTAGCGTGGTACGAGCAGTACTTC
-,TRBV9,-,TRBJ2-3,CASSQGGRGTDTQYF,TGTGCCAGCAGCCAAGGGGGGCGCGGCACAGATACGCAGTATTTT
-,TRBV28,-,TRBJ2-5,CASSFGGGETQYF,TGTGCCAGCAGTTTCGGGGGTGGAGAGACCCAGTACTTC
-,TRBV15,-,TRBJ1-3,CATSGTGSSGNTIYF,TGTGCCACCAGCGGAACAGGCAGCTCTGGAAACACCATATATTTT
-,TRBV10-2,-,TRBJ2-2,CASRIASGELFF,TGCGCCAGCAGGATCGCCTCCGGGGAGCTGTTTTTT
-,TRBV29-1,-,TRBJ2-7,CSVEAGATIYEQYF,TGCAGCGTTGAGGCGGGCGCCACGATCTACGAGCAGTACTTC
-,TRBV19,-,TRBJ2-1,CASRTAYEQFF,TGTGCCAGTAGGACTGCGTATGAGCAGTTCTTC
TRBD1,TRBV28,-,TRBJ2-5,CASSWRTGSIETQYF,TGTGCCAGCAGCTGGCGGACAGGGAGTATAGAGACCCAGTACTTC
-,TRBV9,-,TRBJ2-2,CASSALRNTGELFF,TGTGCCAGCAGCGCCCTACGGAACACCGGGGAGCTGTTTTTT
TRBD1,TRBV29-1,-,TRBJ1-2,CSVDGTGGHGYTF,TGCAGCGTTGACGGGACAGGGGGCCATGGCTACACCTTC
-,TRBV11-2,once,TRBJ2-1,CASSLVASYNEQFF,TGTGCCAGCAGCTTAGTTGCTAGCTACAATGAGCAGTTCTTC
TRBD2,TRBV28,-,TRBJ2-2,CASTSGDTNTGELFF,TGTGCCAGCACCAGCGGGGATACGAACACCGGGGAGCTGTTTTTT
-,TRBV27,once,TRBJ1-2,CASSPFAGPYGYTF,TGTGCCAGCAGTCCCTTTGCGGGGCCCTATGGCTACACCTTC
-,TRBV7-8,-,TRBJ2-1,CASRTIAASSYNEQFF,TGTGCCAGCCGGACCATAGCGGCCAGCTCCTACAATGAGCAGTTCTTC
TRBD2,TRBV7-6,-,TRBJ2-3,CASSPVLAGVTDTQYF,TGTGCCAGCAGCCCGGTGCTAGCGGGAGTCACAGATACGCAGTATTTT
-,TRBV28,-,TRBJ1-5,CASSPFRVQPQHF,TGTGCCAGCAGCCCTTTCAGGGTTCAGCCCCAGCATTTT
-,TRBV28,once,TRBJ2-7,CASRPLGAYEQYF,TGTGCCAGCAGGCCGCTTGGGGCGTACGAGCAGTACTTC
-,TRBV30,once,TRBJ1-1,CAWSGWGTEAFF,TGTGCCTGGTCAGGGTGGGGCACTGAAGCTTTCTTT
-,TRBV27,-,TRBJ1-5,CASSLGLHQPQHF,TGTGCCAGCAGTTTGGGCCTTCATCAGCCCCAGCATTTT
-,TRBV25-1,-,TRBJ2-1,CASSGGNEQFF,TGTGCCAGCAGTGGAGGCAATGAGCAGTTCTTC
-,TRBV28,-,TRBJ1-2,CASSLTGRYGYTF,TGTGCCAGCAGTCTAACAGGGCGCTATGGCTACACCTTC
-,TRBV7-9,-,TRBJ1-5,CASSSGQYNQPQHF,TGTGCCAGCAGCTCGGGACAATATAATCAGCCCCAGCATTTT
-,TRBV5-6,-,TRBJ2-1,CASSSKGAGEWDEQFF,TGTGCCAGCAGTTCCAAGGGGGCGGGAGAGTGGGATGAGCAGTTCTTC
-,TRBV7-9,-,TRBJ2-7,CASSLGRPLVEQYF,TGTGCCAGCAGCTTAGGGCGTCCTCTGGTCGAGCAGTACTTC
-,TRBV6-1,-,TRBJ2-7,CASSHTGSYEQYF,TGTGCCAGCAGCCACACAGGGAGCTACGAGCAGTACTTC
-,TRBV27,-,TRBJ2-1,CASSLSPEGPYNEQFF,TGTGCCAGCAGTTTATCTCCCGAGGGACCCTACAATGAGCAGTTCTTC